The source of this T cell receptor beta chain is a study of T cells expressing NK-cell markers (dated by TCRdb to the early 2020s). With regard to the full study: Three sorted T-cell subsets (CD3+CD56+NKG2C+, CD3+CD56+NKG2C- and CD3+CD56-NKG2C+) from seven to nine donors had their TCR beta-chain repertoires profiled. Seven of the eight sequenced donors were HCMV-seropositive and one was HCMV-seronegative. The study sequenced eight donors, all healthy volunteers chosen at random: three men and five women. Illumina HiSeq 2000/2500, MiSeq or NextSeq was used to sequence libraries as 2 x 150 bp reads. On the study overall, not on this receptor specifically: Whether the expanded NKG2C-expressing T cell clones were specific for HCMV antigens was left unclear. In roughly six donors, the dominant CD3+CD56+NKG2C+ clonotypes ranked among the top 10 CD8+ clonotypes, making up roughly 1.0-7.0% of CD8+ T cells. Those dominant clonotypes were again the most abundant among CD3+CD56-NKG2C+ cells in a handful of donors, at about 28.3-65%.

Counted from cysteine to phenylalanine, this CDR3 has 16 amino acids. No DNA was logged. CDR1 SGHTA and CDR2 FQGNSA were looked up in the germline V gene. To determine HCMV serostatus, a commercial ELISA kit was used to detect HCMV-specific IgG in serum. Ficoll density gradient centrifugation was used to isolate peripheral blood mononuclear cells from blood. Sequencing took place on an Illumina HiSeq 2000. 5'RACE template switching, by which a universal primer site and unique molecular identifiers were added, was used to make TCR beta cDNA libraries. cDNA synthesis was primed from the TCR beta constant segment, followed by two successive PCR amplification steps. The paper's data handling went like this. MIGEC handled demultiplexing of the reads and grouping by UMI, while MiTCR was used to assemble and quantify clonotypes. To exclude erroneous sequences, any TCR cDNA sequence not supported by at least two reads was discarded. The tcR package was used for downstream repertoire analysis, with clonotypes matched between fractions based on CDR3 nucleotide sequence plus V segment. VDJmatch was used to annotate antigen specificity against VDJdb, with one amino acid substitution in CDR3 permitted. Reprocessed by TCRdb, the reads give a single entry per CDR3 protein sequence, without DNA. The V and J calls reflect TCRdb's pipeline rather than the authors' work. The sample table includes some 190,000 distinct CDR3 sequences. In total, the top ten clones hold around 20% of the sample.

Turning to this clonotype: Its antigen is currently not known.

The chain couples TRBV7-2 to TRBJ2-3; TCRdb designates TRBD2, a call that cannot be tested without DNA. What was sequenced was blood T cells: a sorted CD56 or NKG2C T cell subset, CD4+ or CD8+ T cells, or bulk PBMC T cells (not recorded which). This receptor was identified in a man aged 18-69 years in good health. This receptor has the CDR3 CASSLVGGGAGDTQYF.